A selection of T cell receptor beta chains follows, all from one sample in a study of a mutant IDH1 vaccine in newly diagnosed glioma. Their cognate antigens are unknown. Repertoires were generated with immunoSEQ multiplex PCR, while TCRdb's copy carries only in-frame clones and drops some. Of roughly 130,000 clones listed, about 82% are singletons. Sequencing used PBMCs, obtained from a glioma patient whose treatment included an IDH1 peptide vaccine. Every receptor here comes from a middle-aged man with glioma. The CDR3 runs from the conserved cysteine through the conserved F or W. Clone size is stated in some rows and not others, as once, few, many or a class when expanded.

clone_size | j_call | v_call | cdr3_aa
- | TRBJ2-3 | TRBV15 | CATSRGRGDTQYF
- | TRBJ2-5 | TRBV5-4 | CASSPGQDQETQYF
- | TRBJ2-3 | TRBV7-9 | CASSRTSGRAYTDTQYF
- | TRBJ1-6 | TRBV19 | CASSQSGNSPLHF
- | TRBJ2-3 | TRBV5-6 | CASSWVAGMSTDTQYF
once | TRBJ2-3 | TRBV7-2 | CASSLDPGTSALGYF
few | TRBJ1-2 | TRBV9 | CASSVGTGGGYTF
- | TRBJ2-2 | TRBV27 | CASSFMGLAGEGTGELFF
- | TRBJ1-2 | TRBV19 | CASSIATGPDYGYTF
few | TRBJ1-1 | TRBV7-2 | CASSPQYEAFF
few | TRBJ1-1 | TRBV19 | CASKTGITEAFF
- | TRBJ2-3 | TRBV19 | CASWGLGDTQYF
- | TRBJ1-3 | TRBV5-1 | CASSYRTGVIGNTIYF
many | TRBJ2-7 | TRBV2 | CASSERGFNEQYF
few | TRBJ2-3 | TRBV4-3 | CASSQVGAGTQYF
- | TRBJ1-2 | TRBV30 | CAWSPSPWDSRQYGYTF
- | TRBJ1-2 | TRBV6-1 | CASTLITNYGYTF
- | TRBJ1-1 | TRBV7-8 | CASSRGTNTEAFF